The clone carrying this T cell receptor beta chain was counted between two and nine times. As yet, its antigen is unknown. The record originates from a study of T-cell memory formation after mild COVID-19. Study context: For the most part, TCR clusters were specific to one donor.

Trimming removed 4 bases at V and 2 bases at J, with 12 bases between. The CDR3 sequence is 14 residues long. CDR1 and CDR2 from the germline V gene are SEHNR and FQNEAQ (reference sequence). TCRdb reprocessed the 5' RACE reads via MiXCR and lists one record per CDR3 protein. The profile shows around 200,000 distinct CDR3 sequences, about a fifth of them singletons. Findings and limits, study-wide: CD4+ contracting clones were found mainly in CM and EM, and CD8+ ones in EMRA. The pre-infection memory compartment contained some responding clones, suggesting cross-reactive memory joined.

This chain uses TRBV7-9 with TRBJ2-7; no clear D gene. The sample consisted of PBMCs or a T cell subset sorted from them (not recorded which). The source of this sequence is an adult woman who had mild COVID-19 (a few samples of this study predate the infection). Cell type and time point are not known. In DNA, the CDR3 is TGTGCCAGCAGCTCTCCGGAGCGAACCTACGAGCAGTACTTC. Translating it yields CASSSPERTYEQYF.